This TCR beta chain was identified in a study of regulatory T cells in long-lasting Graves disease. On this clonotype: Its antigen is not known.

There are 17 residues in the CDR3. Trimming took off 5 bases at V and 1 base at J, with 17 bases between the two ends. From germline, CDR1 is SEHNR and CDR2 FQNEAQ (reference sequence). Study findings and constraints: With persistent disease, TRBV28, TRBJ1-2 and TRBJ2-5 were the favored segments. New patients shared 1,000 or so public clonotypes, and persistent patients shared more, with 2,500 to 3,000.

The time point denotes: persistent/refractory GD, antithyroid drugs over 5 years with positive TRAb. From PBMCs, RNA was extracted and then used to make the TCR library. Sequencing libraries for TCR beta were prepared with iRepertoire HTBI primers and Arm-PCR of CDR3 regions. TCRdb reanalysed the multiplex PCR reads using MiXCR and keeps one entry per CDR3 protein. Of some 420,000 distinct CDR3 sequences listed, approximately 23% are singletons. The TCR originated in a female donor with Graves disease. The rearrangement uses TRBV7-9 and TRBJ1-4; D may be TRBD1 (6 bases). Sequenced material: peripheral blood mononuclear cells (PBMCs), taken when the disease was refractory, from a patient treated with antithyroid drugs. The CDR3 sequence: CASSPTGFRVTNEKLFF. DNA of the CDR3: TGTGCCAGCAGCCCGACAGGTTTTCGGGTAACTAATGAAAAACTGTTTTTT.